The 16 T cell receptor beta chains listed next were all sequenced from one sample in a study of shared clonotypes between healthy human individuals. TCRdb's copy holds only in-frame clones and misses some; the assay was immunoSEQ multiplex PCR. Of a few million clones detected, around nine tenths appear once; the ten largest clones hold roughly 0.14%. Sequencing was carried out using naive CD4+ T cells sorted from blood. The subset here: CD45RA+ positively selected. The receptors were sampled from a man aged 18 to 29 in good health.

The genes are TRBV5-4 and TRBJ2-7; 15 nucleotides line up with TRBD2. There are 18 residues in the CDR3. V was pared by 4 bases and J by 2 bases, with 10 bases of the junction left unmatched. Looked up from germline, CDR1 is SGHNT and CDR2 is YYREEE (reference sequence). The CDR3 reads CASSPGGLAGGVTYEQYF. DNA of the CDR3: TGTGCCAGCAGCCCGGGGGGACTAGCGGGAGGCGTTACCTACGAGCAGTACTTC.

The genes are TRBV2 and TRBJ1-2, with TRBD1 matching over 8 bases. J gave up 5 bases and V 3 bases, and 5 bases lay outside the gene matches. Germline V gives CDR1 SNHLY, CDR2 FYNNEI. There are 14 residues in the CDR3. This CDR3 is CASSDDRGYYGYTF. CDR3 in DNA: TGTGCCAGCAGTGACGACAGGGGATATTATGGCTACACCTTC. Full variable domain (outside the CDR3, taken from reference TRBV2 and TRBJ1-2): EPEVTQTPSHQVTQMGQEVILRCVPISNHLYFYWYRQILGQKVEFLVSFYNNEISEKSEIFDDQFSVERPDGSNFTLKIRSTKLEDSAMYFCASSDDRGYYGYTFGSGTRLTVV.

V gene TRBV18 combines with J gene TRBJ1-2; D gene ambiguous. The CDR3 runs 13 residues. V was clipped by 3 bases and J by 4 bases, with 9 bases between them. Germline V CDR1 and CDR2: KGHSH, LQKENI. The CDR3 loop reads CASSPLAFYGYTF. In DNA, the CDR3 is TGTGCCAGCTCACCTCTGGCTTTCTATGGCTACACCTTC.

The CDR3 spells CASSIDLYTGELFF. CDR3 DNA: TGTGCCAGTAGTATAGATTTGTACACCGGGGAGCTGTTTTTT. The gene calls are TRBV19 and TRBJ2-2; D gene unclear. V shed 0 bases and J shed 3 bases, with 5 bases lying between them. Germline V gene sequence: CDR1 LNHDA, CDR2 SQIVND (reference sequence). This CDR3 has 14 amino acids. The full variable domain, with the rest looked up from reference TRBV19 and TRBJ2-2, is DGGITQSPKYLFRKEGQNVTLSCEQNLNHDAMYWYRQDPGQGLRLIYYSQIVNDFQKGDIAEGYSVSREKKESFPLTVTSAQKNPTAFYLCASSIDLYTGELFFGEGSRLTVL.

This clone was counted only a few times. The CDR3 DNA follows: TGTGCCAGCAGGGACAGGGCCAATCAGCCCCAGCATTTT. Translating gives CASRDRANQPQHF. The chain joins TRBV6-5 to TRBJ1-5; 8 bases fit TRBD1. This CDR3 is 13 amino acids long. The germline V gene has CDR1 MNHEY and CDR2 SVGAGI. The V segment lost 6 bases and the J segment 3 bases; nucleotides outside the gene matches: 1.

This chain joins TRBV6-5 and TRBJ2-7; 8 bases match TRBD2. The length of the CDR3 is 16 residues. CDR1 MNHEY and CDR2 SVGAGI come from the germline V gene. V shed 0 bases, J shed 2 bases, and the junction held 6 bases outside the gene matches. The CDR3 bases are TGTGCCAGCAGTTACTCTCGGGGGGGGGCAACCTACGAGCAGTACTTC. It is translated as CASSYSRGGATYEQYF.

V is TRBV9 and J is TRBJ2-1; either TRBD1 or TRBD2 may fit D (5 bases each). This CDR3 has 15 residues. CDR1 is SGDLS and CDR2 is YYNGEE in the germline V gene. The V gene lost 4 bases and the J gene lost 8 bases, with 19 bases spanning the gap. CDR3 DNA: TGTGCCAGCAGCCCGGGGACCGCCGTAGAATATGAGCAGTTCTTC. Amino acid sequence: CASSPGTAVEYEQFF.

This rearrangement joins TRBV12-5 to TRBJ2-7; D may be TRBD2 (5 bases). CDR1 is LGHNT, CDR2 FRNRAP, per germline. V dropped 1 base and J dropped 0 bases, with 13 bases sitting between them. This CDR3 has 16 amino acids. CDR3 sequence: CASGLAPAESSYEQYF. The DNA for the CDR3 is TGTGCTAGTGGTTTGGCACCAGCGGAAAGCTCCTACGAGCAGTACTTC.

This chain uses TRBV18 with TRBJ2-7, with D perhaps assigned TRBD1 or TRBD2 (5 bases each). The CDR3 has 15 residues. Between the trimmed V and J ends, which lost 3 bases and 2 bases, there was a span of 14 bases. CDR1 is KGHSH and CDR2 is LQKENI in the germline V gene. As DNA, the CDR3 is TGTGCCAGCTCACCGAGGCAGGGAGTACCCTACGAGCAGTACTTC. It codes for CASSPRQGVPYEQYF.

This clone was counted between two and nine times. The V call is TRBV7-2, the J call TRBJ1-1, with 8 positions matching TRBD1. CDR1 is SGHTA and CDR2 is FQGNSA in the germline V gene. The CDR3 has 13 amino acids. V lost 4 bases and J lost 4; bases outside the gene matches: 2. The CDR3 region has the DNA TGTGCCAGCAGCTCTCAGGGGGCCACTGAAGCTTTCTTT. As protein: CASSSQGATEAFF. Full variable domain (missing parts from reference TRBV7-2 and TRBJ1-1): GAGVSQSPSNKVTEKGKDVELRCDPISGHTALYWYRQSLGQGLEFLIYFQGNSAPDKSGLPSDRFSAERTGGSVSTLTIQRTQQEDSAVYLCASSSQGATEAFFGQGTRLTVV.

The chain has TRBV15 and TRBJ2-4; TRBD1 aligns across 7 bases. CDR3 length: 15 amino acids. Germline loops: CDR1 LNHNV, CDR2 YYDKDF (reference sequence). The J segment lost 0 bases and the V segment lost 6 bases, leaving 5 bases of the junction unmatched. The CDR3 nucleotides are TGTGCCACCAGTACGACAGGGATAGCCAAAAACATTCAGTACTTC. The encoded protein is CATSTTGIAKNIQYF.

To note about this clone: No conserved phenylalanine or tryptophan is present at the end of the CDR3, so a read error is the likely explanation. The limits of the CDR3 on the DNA are not certain, so only TCRdb's listed CDR3 is given. The chain joins TRBV21-1 to TRBJ1-5; the table names TRBD1, a call not compared with the DNA. TRBV21-1 counts as a pseudogene. The CDR3 extends over 13 residues, inclusive of both ends. Here the CDR3 reads CASSNGRWDRDTD.

The V and J genes are TRBV7-8 and TRBJ2-2, with D uncertain. CDR3 length: 15 residues. CDR1 and CDR2 from the germline V gene are SGHVS and FQNEAQ. V lost 5 bases and J 4 bases, leaving 14 bases between the germline ends. The CDR3 loop reads CASSLRPIVTGELFF. The CDR3 bases are TGTGCCAGCAGCCTACGGCCTATTGTCACCGGGGAGCTGTTTTTT.

This chain connects TRBV6-5 to TRBJ1-2, with D tentatively TRBD1 (6 bases). CDR1 and CDR2 from the germline V gene are MNHEY and SVGAGI. The CDR3 is 12 residues long. Trimming took off 2 bases at V and 7 bases at J, with 8 bases between the two ends. For the CDR3, the DNA is TGTGCCAGCAGTTACGCCAGGGGTGGCTACACCTTC. The encoded protein is CASSYARGGYTF.

This clone appeared a single time. The V call is TRBV10-3, the J call TRBJ2-3; a weak D match, TRBD2 (6 bases). The CDR3 has 13 residues. Trimming stripped 8 bases from V and 1 base from J, with 10 bases between. Germline V lookup: CDR1 ENHRY, CDR2 SYGVKD. CDR3 DNA: TGTGCCATCCGGATAGCGGGCACAGATACGCAGTATTTT. Translating it yields CAIRIAGTDTQYF.

The chain joins TRBV6-5 to TRBJ2-4; 8 nucleotides align to TRBD1. The ends lost 6 bases at V and 7 bases at J; junction bases unmatched: 2. CDR1 and CDR2 (germline): MNHEY, SVGAGI. The CDR3 consists of 12 residues. CDR3 coding DNA: TGTGCCAGCAGGGGACAGGCTAACATTCAGTACTTC. Its translation is CASRGQANIQYF.